This TCR beta chain derives from a study of T cell changes during pregnancy in multiple sclerosis. From germline, CDR1 is LGHNA and CDR2 YSLEER. The J segment lost 11 bases and the V segment lost 2 bases, leaving 6 bases of the junction unmatched. The CDR3 spans 14 residues. Some clones are missing from TCRdb's copy, which holds only in-frame ones; the method was immunoSEQ multiplex PCR. This repertoire shows around 58,000 clones, more than 85% found once; its top ten account for 0.85% to 0.9%. The TCR comes from a female donor with multiple sclerosis, enrolled in a pregnancy study. The chain joins TRBV4-3 to TRBJ2-1; 10 bases are a match to TRBD2. The input for sequencing was peripheral blood, taken before pregnancy. The CDR3: CASSQRRLAGQQFF. The CDR3 DNA sequence: TGCGCCAGCAGCCAACGGAGACTAGCGGGCCAGCAGTTCTTC.